Following are 26 T cell receptor beta chains from one sample sequenced in a study of blood T cell repertoires in COVID-19. Assay used: immunoSEQ multiplex PCR; TCRdb lists only in-frame clones, some missing. This table holds about 130,000 clones, around 80% found once. Sequencing was carried out using peripheral blood. Receptors originate from a human donor in a cohort sampled during active COVID-19.

This chain uses TRBV6-5 with TRBJ1-3; 9 nucleotides agree with TRBD1. Germline assignment: CDR1 MNHEY and CDR2 SVGAGI. This CDR3 is built from 15 residues. After removal of 6 bases from V and 4 bases from J, the junction contained 7 bases not matched to a gene. The CDR3 sequence: CASSRQGVRGNTIYF. The CDR3 DNA follows: TGTGCCAGCAGCCGACAGGGGGTCCGCGGAAACACCATATATTTT.

The chain recombines TRBV7-3 with TRBJ2-3; tentatively, D is TRBD1 (5 bases). Germline values: CDR1 SGHTA, CDR2 FQGTGA. The CDR3 is made up of 17 amino acids. V was trimmed by 1 base and J by 0 bases, leaving 14 bases between them. The CDR3 DNA sequence: TGTGCCAGCAGCTTAAGAATAGGGGCAACTAGCACAGATACGCAGTATTTT. It codes for CASSLRIGATSTDTQYF.

The chain has TRBV27 and TRBJ1-2; a possible D gene is TRBD1 (6 bases). The germline V gene encodes CDR1 MNHEY and CDR2 SMNVEV (reference sequence). The CDR3 loop spans 15 amino acids. Trimming took 5 bases from V and 4 from J, leaving 17 bases between them. This chain's CDR3 is CASSPTTGLSYGYTF. CDR3 sequence (DNA): TGTGCCAGCAGTCCAACTACAGGGCTTAGCTATGGCTACACCTTC.

V gene TRBV29-1 combines with J gene TRBJ2-1, with 10 nucleotides matching TRBD1. The CDR3 has 14 amino acids. V lost 5 bases, J lost 9 bases, and 10 bases stayed unmatched. Germline values: CDR1 SQVTM, CDR2 ANQGSEA. As DNA, the CDR3 is TGCAGCGTTAAAGCGACAGGGGGCTCAATTGAGCAGTTCTTC. Translated: CSVKATGGSIEQFF.

V gene TRBV2 combines with J gene TRBJ1-2; 7 nucleotides line up with TRBD1. The CDR3 spans 12 residues. Germline values: CDR1 SNHLY, CDR2 FYNNEI. V shed 11 bases, J shed 4 bases, and the junction held 7 bases outside the gene matches. For the CDR3, the DNA is TGTGCCGTGACAGGGCGGATCTATGGCTACACCTTC. Protein product: CAVTGRIYGYTF. Complete variable domain (other parts from reference TRBV2 and TRBJ1-2): EPEVTQTPSHQVTQMGQEVILRCVPISNHLYFYWYRQILGQKVEFLVSFYNNEISEKSEIFDDQFSVERPDGSNFTLKIRSTKLEDSAMYFCAVTGRIYGYTFGSGTRLTVV.

The genes are TRBV12-3 or TRBV12-4 and TRBJ2-5, with no clear D. This CDR3 comprises 13 residues. Between the trimmed V and J ends, which lost 6 bases and 7 bases, there was a span of 15 bases. CDR3 coding DNA: TGTGCCAGCAGCCTCCGGTCCGTTGGGACCCAGTACTTC. Translation: CASSLRSVGTQYF.

J is TRBJ2-3 and V is TRBV15; tentative D call: TRBD2 (7 bases). There are 13 residues in the CDR3. Trimming took 6 bases from V and 6 from J, leaving 13 bases between them. The germline gives CDR1 LNHNV, CDR2 YYDKDF (reference sequence). CDR3 sequence (DNA): TGTGCCACCAGTGAGAGGGGGGGGGATACGCAGTATTTT. Amino acids: CATSERGGDTQYF.

Only a few counts were recorded for this clone. The chain is built from TRBV19 and TRBJ2-7; 10 bases fit TRBD2. The CDR3 has 15 amino acids. V was pared by 3 bases and J by 0 bases, with 2 bases of the junction left unmatched. Germline loops: CDR1 LNHDA, CDR2 SQIVND (reference sequence). CDR3 nucleotide sequence: TGTGCCAGTAGTATGGGACTAGCGTACTCCTACGAGCAGTACTTC. Its protein product is CASSMGLAYSYEQYF.

The table lists this clone with a count of one. The rearrangement joins TRBV5-4 to TRBJ1-2; 9 positions match TRBD1. The CDR3 has 16 residues. Per the germline V gene, CDR1 is SGHNT and CDR2 is YYREEE (reference sequence). The junction had 8 bases not matched to a gene; V was cut back by 2 bases and J by 3 bases. The CDR3 nucleotides are TGTGCCAGCAGCTTATATACAGGGGGCATGGACTATGGCTACACCTTC. Translated, it gives CASSLYTGGMDYGYTF.

This chain uses TRBV5-6 with TRBJ2-7; TRBD2 matches 8 bases. Trimming took 4 bases from V and 4 from J; bases not matched to a gene: 10. This CDR3 comprises 15 residues. The germline gives CDR1 SGHDT, CDR2 YYEEEE. The CDR3 DNA sequence: TGTGCCAGCAGCCCCCCGGCCGGGGGGGTTTACGAGCAGTACTTC. It translates to CASSPPAGGVYEQYF.

The chain combines TRBV12-3 or TRBV12-4 with TRBJ1-2; a possible D gene is TRBD1 (5 bases). Deletions cut 5 bases from V and 3 bases from J, with 10 bases between. CDR3 length: 13 amino acids. The CDR3 loop is CASSSRVHYGYTF. As DNA, the CDR3 is TGTGCCAGCAGTAGCAGGGTACACTATGGCTACACCTTC.

This clone was recorded only once. V and J are TRBV6-5 and TRBJ2-7; D unresolved. V dropped 4 bases and J dropped 2 bases, with 15 bases sitting between them. The CDR3 consists of 15 residues. Germline V gene data show CDR1 as MNHEY and CDR2 as SVGAGI. The chain's CDR3 is CASSSRSQNPYEQYF. CDR3 nucleotide sequence: TGTGCCAGCAGTTCTCGTTCCCAGAACCCCTACGAGCAGTACTTC.

This chain connects TRBV30 to TRBJ1-2; no definite D call. From germline, CDR1 is GTSNPN and CDR2 SVGIG (reference sequence). The CDR3 extends over 13 amino acids. Trimming stripped 0 bases from V and 8 bases from J, with 13 bases between. DNA of the CDR3: TGTGCCTGGAGTGTCCTGACTCCAGAGGGCTACACCTTC. This codes for CAWSVLTPEGYTF.

This clone was counted between two and nine times. This chain uses TRBV18 with TRBJ1-2; D unclear. Germline CDR1 is KGHSH and CDR2 is LQKENI. CDR3 length: 14 amino acids. The V end was cut by 0 bases, the J end by 6 bases, with 11 bases between. The CDR3 DNA follows: TGTGCCAGCTCACCACCGAGTGTGGTCGATGGCTACACCTTC. It yields the protein CASSPPSVVDGYTF. Full variable domain (missing parts from reference TRBV18 and TRBJ1-2): NAGVMQNPRHLVRRRGQEARLRCSPMKGHSHVYWYRQLPEEGLKFMVYLQKENIIDESGMPKERFSAEFPKEGPSILRIQQVVRGDSAAYFCASSPPSVVDGYTFGSGTRLTVV.

The genes are TRBV27 and TRBJ2-7; 13 bases line up with TRBD2. The CDR3 totals 17 residues. Germline CDR1 reads MNHEY; CDR2 reads SMNVEV (reference sequence). V shed 5 bases, J shed 2 bases, and the junction held 9 bases outside the gene matches. The CDR3 loop is CASSSPGLAGAPYEQYF. CDR3 nucleotide sequence: TGTGCCAGCAGTAGTCCAGGACTAGCGGGGGCCCCCTACGAGCAGTACTTC.

As DNA, the CDR3 is TGCGCCAGTACTTCCTTAGCGGGGAGCACAGATACGCAGTATTTT. This codes for CASTSLAGSTDTQYF. This chain connects TRBV5-1 to TRBJ2-3, with 8 bases fitting TRBD2. CDR1 SGHRS and CDR2 YFSETQ come from the germline V gene. This CDR3 is built from 15 residues. V shed 8 bases and J 0 bases; nucleotides not matched to a gene: 8.

The chain employs TRBV10-1 and TRBJ2-1, with 7 bases lining up with TRBD1. The germline gives CDR1 WNHNN, CDR2 SYGVQD (reference sequence). This CDR3 is built from 15 residues. With V trimmed by 5 bases and J by 6 bases, 10 bases remained unmatched. The CDR3 DNA follows: TGCGCCAGCAGTTCCGGGACAGACTTAGGCAATGAGCAGTTCTTC. Translation gives CASSSGTDLGNEQFF.

The chain uses TRBV18 and TRBJ2-3; TRBD2 agrees at 9 bases. The CDR3 sequence is 16 residues long. The germline V gene encodes CDR1 KGHSH and CDR2 LQKENI. The junction had 3 bases not matched to a gene; V was cut back by 0 bases and J by 2 bases. For the CDR3, the DNA is TGTGCCAGCTCACCACCGCCTAGCGGGACCACAGATACGCAGTATTTT. It translates to CASSPPPSGTTDTQYF.

The chain employs TRBV4-1 and TRBJ1-1; TRBD1 aligns across 8 bases. The V and J ends lost 0 bases and 8 bases, in that order; junction bases with no gene match: 17. The length of the CDR3 is 18 residues. The germline V gene has CDR1 MGHRA and CDR2 YSYEKL. The CDR3 coding sequence is TGCGCCAGCAGCCAAGAAAGGTCGCAGGGGGCACGGGGACAGGAAGCTTTCTTT. Translated, it gives CASSQERSQGARGQEAFF.

Concerning this clone: Germline is not matched at one junction end, which may reflect a read error. The chain uses TRBV19 and TRBJ2-7, with TRBD1 identical over 9 bases. CDR1 and CDR2 (germline): LNHDA, SQIVND (reference sequence). The CDR3 length is 14 residues. The CDR3 nucleotides read TGTGCCAGTAGCCGGACAGGGGCCCTCTACAAGCAGTACTTC. Its translation: CASSRTGALYKQYF.

The chain couples TRBV6-1 to TRBJ1-5; no clear D. Trimming took off 0 bases at V and 9 bases at J, with 9 bases between the two ends. This CDR3 is built from 13 residues. CDR1 is MNHNS and CDR2 is SASEGT in the germline V gene. CDR3 sequence reads: CASSEADEGPQHF. In nucleotides, the CDR3 is TGTGCCAGCAGTGAAGCGGACGAGGGGCCCCAGCATTTT.

The gene calls are TRBV6-1 and TRBJ2-6; 7 bases are shared with TRBD1. The V gene end was trimmed by 3 bases and the J gene end by 1 base; junction bases not matched to a gene: 3. From germline, CDR1 is MNHNS and CDR2 SASEGT. The CDR3 totals 16 residues. CDR3 in DNA: TGTGCCAGCAGTGATCGACAGGGATCTGGGGCCAACGTCCTGACTTTC. It codes for CASSDRQGSGANVLTF.

This clone appeared once. The chain carries TRBV7-9 and TRBJ2-7; 14 nucleotides align to TRBD2. Germline CDR1 and CDR2: SEHNR and FQNEAQ (reference sequence). This CDR3 is 17 amino acids long. The V gene end was trimmed by 5 bases and the J gene end by 4 bases; junction bases not matched to a gene: 10. The CDR3 here is CASSPATSGGAAYEQYF. The DNA of the CDR3 is TGTGCCAGCAGCCCAGCGACTAGCGGGGGGGCCGCGTACGAGCAGTACTTC.

This clone was seen only a few times. The V and J genes are TRBV19 and TRBJ1-2, with unresolved D. Trimming took off 0 bases at V and 4 bases at J, with 9 bases between the two ends. This CDR3 region has 14 residues. Germline V gene sequence: CDR1 LNHDA, CDR2 SQIVND (reference sequence). The CDR3 DNA reads as TGTGCCAGTAGTATAGATAAAGGACTCTATGGCTACACCTTC. It is translated as CASSIDKGLYGYTF.

The chain couples TRBV19 to TRBJ1-1; the D gene is possibly TRBD1 (5 bases). V gave up 7 bases and J gave up 3 bases, with 15 bases separating them. The CDR3 sequence is 14 residues long. The germline V gene encodes CDR1 LNHDA and CDR2 SQIVND (reference sequence). The CDR3 region is CASIGGVIDTEAFF. The CDR3 DNA reads as TGTGCCAGTATCGGAGGGGTGATCGACACTGAAGCTTTCTTT.

This chain joins TRBV28 and TRBJ1-1; D is undetermined. The CDR3 spans 14 residues. Germline values: CDR1 MDHEN, CDR2 SYDVKM. Trimming cost V 4 bases and J 3 bases, with 12 bases left between them. This CDR3 reads CASSYTLSDTEAFF. The DNA of the CDR3 is TGTGCCAGCAGTTATACTCTATCGGACACTGAAGCTTTCTTT.